The following is a T cell receptor (beta chain) sequence with its context. There is no known antigen for this receptor. Per-nucleotide qualities are absent, and no much larger clonotype sits a single base away. The sample belongs to a study of T cell changes during pregnancy in multiple sclerosis (dated by TCRdb to between 2018 and 2021). About the study as a whole: In women with multiple sclerosis, the researchers looked at how the T cell repertoire shifted as pregnancy progressed.

The CDR3 numbers 15 residues from cysteine through phenylalanine. CDR3 DNA is the only sequence kept; it has 45 bases, read in frame from the first base. Reading the germline V gene gives CDR1 MGHRA and CDR2 YSYEKL. V gives up 5 bases and J gives up 5 bases, and the segment between their germline ends measures 15 bases. Receptors were amplified or captured by the immunoSEQ multiplex PCR assay. Imported from immuneACCESS, the table was reduced by TCRdb to in-frame sequences with V and J called. These copies leave out some clones; in studies compared against another copy, an unresolved V gene accounts for under half, and the cause of the remainder is not known. The sample records about 64,000 clones, roughly 88% of which are singletons. The ten top clones hold about 2% of the sample.

The receptor was derived from a female donor in good health, enrolled as a control in a pregnancy study. The starting material was peripheral blood, obtained in the second trimester of pregnancy. The receptor chain draws on TRBV4-1 and TRBJ1-4; the D gene cannot be named for sure. The CDR3 protein is CASSTTQRENEKLFF. In nucleotides, the sequence is TGCGCCAGCAGCACCACGCAGAGGGAAAATGAAAAACTGTTTTTT.